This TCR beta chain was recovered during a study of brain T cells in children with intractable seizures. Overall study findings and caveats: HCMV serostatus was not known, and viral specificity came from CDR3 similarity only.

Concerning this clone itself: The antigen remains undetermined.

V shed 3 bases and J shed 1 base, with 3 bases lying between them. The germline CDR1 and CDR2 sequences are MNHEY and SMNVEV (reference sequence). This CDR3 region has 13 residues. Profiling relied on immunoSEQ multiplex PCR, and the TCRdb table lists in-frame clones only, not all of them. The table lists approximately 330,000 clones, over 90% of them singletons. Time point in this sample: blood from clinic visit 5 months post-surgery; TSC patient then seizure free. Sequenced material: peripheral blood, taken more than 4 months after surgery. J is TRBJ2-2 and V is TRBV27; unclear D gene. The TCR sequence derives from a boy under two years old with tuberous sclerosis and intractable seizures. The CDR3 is CASSLGNTGELFF. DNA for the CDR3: TGTGCCAGCAGTTTGGGGAACACCGGGGAGCTGTTTTTT.